What follows are 8 T cell receptor beta chains derived from one specimen sequenced in a study of CD8+CD57+ T cells in acquired aplastic anemia (dated by TCRdb to 2016 to 2019). Flow cytometry had shown CD8+CD57+ cell expansion in the patients selected for sequencing. The run used an Illumina HiSeq 2000. Profiling of TCR beta VDJ combinations and CDR3 sequences used genomic DNA as the template. The public reads were quality trimmed at Q25 with fastp and then assembled into clones with MiXCR by TCRdb, keeping productive beta chains. Identical CDR3 proteins give one entry, which carries the most common genes and DNA. A total of roughly 190,000 distinct CDR3 sequences appear in this sample, around half of them only once. The ten largest clones capture 9.7% of the sample. The sequencing sample was made of sorted CD4+, CD8+, or CD8+CD57+ T cells (not recorded which) from PBMCs. These receptor sequences come from a human donor with aplastic anemia.

This clonotype showed up just a few times. V gene TRBV6-2 or TRBV6-3 combines with J gene TRBJ2-1, with 11 bases fitting TRBD2. The CDR3 extends over 16 amino acids. CDR1 and CDR2 from the germline V gene are MNHEY and SVGEGT. The ends lost 0 bases at V and 7 bases at J; junction bases unmatched: 5. The CDR3 protein is CASSYSLAGVGNEQFF. CDR3 DNA: TGTGCCAGCAGTTACTCACTAGCGGGAGTGGGTAATGAGCAGTTCTTC.

The chain recombines TRBV7-6 with TRBJ2-3, with no clear D. CDR1 SGHVS and CDR2 FNYEAQ come from the germline V gene. Between the trimmed V and J ends, which lost 4 bases and 6 bases, there was a span of 8 bases. The length of the CDR3 is 12 residues. The CDR3 loop is CASSSPRDTQYF. The DNA of the CDR3 is TGTGCCAGCAGCTCACCAAGGGATACGCAGTATTTT.

The chain uses TRBV2 and TRBJ2-3, with TRBD1 identical over 11 bases. This CDR3 has 14 amino acids. The germline CDR1 and CDR2 sequences are SNHLY and FYNNEI. J lost 3 bases, V lost 7 bases, and 3 bases had no gene match. This CDR3 reads CASTDRGLTDTQYF. For the CDR3, the DNA is TGTGCCAGCACGGACAGGGGGCTGACAGATACGCAGTATTTT.

The J gene is TRBJ2-5, the V gene TRBV20-1; 9 nucleotides match TRBD2. The CDR3 loop spans 19 amino acids. Germline assignment: CDR1 DFQATT and CDR2 SNEGSKA (reference sequence). Losses at the gene ends were 1 base for V and 4 bases for J; bases not matched to a gene: 19. The CDR3 DNA reads TGCAGTGCTAGAGGGAGTGGGGTAGCGGGAGTAGAGGGGGTAGAGACCCAGTACTTC. As protein: CSARGSGVAGVEGVETQYF.

The chain uses TRBV11-3 and TRBJ1-1; D unclear. Germline CDR1 and CDR2: SGHNT and YENEEA. The CDR3 has 14 amino acids. V lost 4 bases and J 6 bases, leaving 15 bases between the germline ends. For the CDR3, the DNA is TGTGCCAGCAGCTCTAAGTCGGGTTTGCCTGAAGCTTTCTTT. Its protein is CASSSKSGLPEAFF. Together with reference TRBV11-3 and TRBJ1-1, the CDR3 gives the full variable domain: EAGVVQSPRYKIIEKKQPVAFWCNPISGHNTLYWYLQNLGQGPELLIRYENEEAVDDSQLPKDRFSAERLKGVDSTLKIQPAELGDSAVYLCASSSKSGLPEAFFGQGTRLTVV.

The chain uses TRBV7-6 and TRBJ1-6; possible D gene TRBD1, 6 bases. CDR3 length: 17 residues. Trimming took 5 bases from V and 7 from J, leaving 21 bases between them. The germline V gene has CDR1 SGHVS and CDR2 FNYEAQ. The CDR3 nucleotides are TGTGCCAGCAGCCCCGTGGGGGCGGGGCCGGAGAATTCACCCCTCCACTTT. Translating gives CASSPVGAGPENSPLHF.

This clonotype has ten or more counts. CDR3 in amino acids: CATSVYRGHSGELFF. CDR3 coding DNA: TGTGCCACCAGCGTATACAGGGGGCATAGCGGGGAGCTGTTTTTT. This chain connects TRBV15 to TRBJ2-2; 9 bases are shared with TRBD1. This CDR3 spans 15 amino acids. Trimming removed 5 bases from V and 7 bases from J; junction bases left unmatched: 8. Germline V lookup: CDR1 LNHNV, CDR2 YYDKDF (reference sequence).

This clonotype has ten or more counts. The gene calls are TRBV12-3 or TRBV12-4 and TRBJ1-1; D remains unclear. This CDR3 spans 15 amino acids. Trimming removed 6 bases from V and 5 bases from J, with 19 bases in between. The CDR3 DNA sequence: TGTGCCAGCAGCCGCCTTGGACTGAGAACAACTGAAGCTTTCTTT. Translated: CASSRLGLRTTEAFF.